This T cell receptor beta chain emerged from a study of T cell clones after liver transplantation. At the level of the study: Without induction therapy, subjects received standard immunosuppression until 12-24 months post-transplant. Timepoints were pre-transplant, pre-withdrawal, and after withdrawal was completed or failed. Tolerant meant at least one year fully off immunosuppression without liver enzymes above twice normal. Study-wide results and caveats: The donor-reactive repertoire was only partly measurable in a couple of subjects, lacking donor cells.

Turning to this clone: Antigen: not known.

Measured with immunoSEQ multiplex PCR; TCRdb has only the in-frame clones, and not every one. This table has 20,000 or so clones, 85% to 95% appearing once. The CDR3 length is 15 residues. V dropped 1 base and J dropped 7 bases, with 15 bases sitting between them. Germline CDR1 is SGHRS and CDR2 is YFSETQ. This rearrangement joins TRBV5-1 to TRBJ2-1; D is tentatively TRBD1 or TRBD2 (5 bases each). The TCR sequence derives from a human patient who received a liver transplant. Some of the T cells might come from the graft donor. Sequences were derived from CD8+ T cells from blood, sampled less than 26 months after liver transplant. DNA of the CDR3: TGCGCCAGCAGCTTGATTTGGGACGCGGGTAATGAGCAGTTCTTC. It codes for CASSLIWDAGNEQFF. Full variable domain (remainder filled in from reference TRBV5-1 and TRBJ2-1): KAGVTQTPRYLIKTRGQQVTLSCSPISGHRSVSWYQQTPGQGLQFLFEYFSETQRNKGNFPGRFSGRQFSNSRSEMNVSTLELGDSALYLCASSLIWDAGNEQFFGPGTRLTVL.